This record looks at one T cell receptor (beta chain) sequence and its context. The antigen remains undetermined. TCRdb re-analysed the 5' RACE reads in MiXCR, keeping a single row per CDR3 protein. The data hold some 20,000 distinct CDR3 sequences, with 69% observed a single time. CDR3 length: 13 residues. The V end was cut by 0 bases, the J end by 10 bases, with 7 bases between. Germline V gene data show CDR1 as SEHNR and CDR2 as FQNEAQ (reference sequence). The data stem from a study of identical twins. Whole-study results and caveats: Partly confounded zero-insertion analyses could result from invariant MAIT and iNKT cells.

This chain links TRBV7-9 with TRBJ1-6; D call uncertain. This TCR derives from a young woman in good health. This table probably holds off-target reads from a library built for another chain. Sequencing was performed on memory (CD45RO+) T cells sorted from blood. Written as DNA, the CDR3 is TGTGCCAGCAGCTTAGCCGCAGGATCACCCCTCCACTTT. This codes for CASSLAAGSPLHF. The full variable domain, rest sourced from reference TRBV7-9 and TRBJ1-6, is DTGVSQNPRHKITKRGQNVTFRCDPISEHNRLYWYRQTLGQGPEFLTYFQNEAQLEKSRLLSDRFSAERPKGSFSTLEIQRTEQGDSAMYLCASSLAAGSPLHFGNGTRLTVT.